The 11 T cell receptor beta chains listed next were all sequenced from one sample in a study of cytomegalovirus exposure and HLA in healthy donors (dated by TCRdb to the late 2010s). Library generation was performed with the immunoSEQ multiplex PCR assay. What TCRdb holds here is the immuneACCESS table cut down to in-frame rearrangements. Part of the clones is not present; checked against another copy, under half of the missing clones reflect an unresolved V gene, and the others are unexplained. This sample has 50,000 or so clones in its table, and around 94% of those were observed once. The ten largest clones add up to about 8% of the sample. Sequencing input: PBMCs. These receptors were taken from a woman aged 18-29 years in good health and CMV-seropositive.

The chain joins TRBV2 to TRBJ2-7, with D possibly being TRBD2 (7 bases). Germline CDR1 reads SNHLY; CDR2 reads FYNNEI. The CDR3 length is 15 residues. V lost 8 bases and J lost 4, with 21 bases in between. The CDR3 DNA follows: TGTGCCAGCGGGGGCTCGGGGGGCGGAGTATACGAGCAGTACTTC. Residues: CASGGSGGGVYEQYF.

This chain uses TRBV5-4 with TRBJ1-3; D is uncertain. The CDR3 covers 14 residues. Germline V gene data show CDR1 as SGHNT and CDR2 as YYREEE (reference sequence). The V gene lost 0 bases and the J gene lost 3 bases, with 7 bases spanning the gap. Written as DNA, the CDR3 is TGTGCCAGCAGCTTGGCGGGATTTGGAAACACCATATATTTT. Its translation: CASSLAGFGNTIYF.

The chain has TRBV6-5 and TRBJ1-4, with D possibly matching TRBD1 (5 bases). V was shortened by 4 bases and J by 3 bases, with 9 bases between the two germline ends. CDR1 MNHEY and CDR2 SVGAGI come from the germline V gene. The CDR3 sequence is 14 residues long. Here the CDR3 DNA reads TGTGCCAGCAGTTCAGGGAAGGCTAATGAAAAACTGTTTTTT. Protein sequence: CASSSGKANEKLFF.

CDR3 residues: CASSPIGPGLAGNNEQFF. As DNA, the CDR3 is TGTGCCAGCTCACCAATCGGGCCGGGACTAGCGGGAAACAATGAGCAGTTCTTC. J is TRBJ2-1 and V is TRBV18, with 13 nucleotides matching TRBD2. CDR1 is KGHSH, CDR2 LQKENI, per germline. This CDR3 contains 18 residues. J lost 5 bases, V lost 2 bases, and 9 bases had no gene match.

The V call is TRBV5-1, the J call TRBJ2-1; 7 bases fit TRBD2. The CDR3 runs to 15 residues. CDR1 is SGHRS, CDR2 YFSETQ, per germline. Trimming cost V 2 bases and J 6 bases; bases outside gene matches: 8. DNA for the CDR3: TGCGCCAGCAGCTTACAGCGGGACGGAGGCAATGAGCAGTTCTTC. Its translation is CASSLQRDGGNEQFF.

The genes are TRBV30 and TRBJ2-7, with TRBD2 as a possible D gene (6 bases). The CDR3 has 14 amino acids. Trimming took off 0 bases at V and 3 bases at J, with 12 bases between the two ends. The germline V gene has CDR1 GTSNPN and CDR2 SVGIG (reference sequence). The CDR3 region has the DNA TGTGCCTGGAGTGTTGGCGGGATGAGCTACGAGCAGTACTTC. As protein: CAWSVGGMSYEQYF.

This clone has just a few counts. CDR3 protein: CASSVSSPYEQYF. The CDR3 nucleotides are TGTGCCAGCAGCGTATCGTCCCCCTACGAGCAGTACTTC. The gene calls are TRBV9 and TRBJ2-7; D remains ambiguous. The CDR3 covers 13 residues. The ends were cut back, 1 base at V and 2 bases at J, with 7 bases in the middle. Germline CDR1 SGDLS, CDR2 YYNGEE.

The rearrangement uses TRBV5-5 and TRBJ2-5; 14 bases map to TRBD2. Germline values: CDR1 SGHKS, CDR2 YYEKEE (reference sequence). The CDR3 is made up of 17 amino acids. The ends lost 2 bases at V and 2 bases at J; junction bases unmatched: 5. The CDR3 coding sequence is TGTGCCAGCAGCTTAGTGACTAGCGGGAGGGTACAAGAGACCCAGTACTTC. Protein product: CASSLVTSGRVQETQYF.

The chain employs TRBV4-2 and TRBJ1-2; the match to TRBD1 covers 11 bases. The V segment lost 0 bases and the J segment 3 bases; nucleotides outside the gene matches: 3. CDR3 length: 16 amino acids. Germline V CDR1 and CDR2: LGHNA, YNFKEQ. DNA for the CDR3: TGTGCCAGCAGCCAAGAGGACAGGGGGCGCGACTATGGCTACACCTTC. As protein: CASSQEDRGRDYGYTF.

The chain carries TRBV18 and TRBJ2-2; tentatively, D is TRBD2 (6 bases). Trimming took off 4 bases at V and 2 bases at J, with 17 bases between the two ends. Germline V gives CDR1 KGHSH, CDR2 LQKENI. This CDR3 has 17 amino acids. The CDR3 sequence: CASSQAPGTFNTGELFF. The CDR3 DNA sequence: TGTGCCAGCTCACAAGCCCCCGGGACTTTCAACACCGGGGAGCTGTTTTTT.

CDR3 coding DNA: TGTGCCAGCAGTGAAGCGGGAGGCACAGATACGCAGTATTTT. This gives the protein CASSEAGGTDTQYF. This chain connects TRBV6-4 to TRBJ2-3, with 8 bases aligning to TRBD2. This CDR3 comprises 14 residues. Losses at the gene ends were 3 bases for V and 1 base for J; bases not matched to a gene: 0. CDR1 and CDR2 from the germline V gene are MRHNA and SNTAGT.